The 13 T cell receptor beta chains below were found in one sample sequenced in a study of T cell repertoires in cytomegalovirus infection. TCRdb re-derived calls from the reads in MiXCR, one entry per CDR3 protein. The sample yields nearly 450,000 distinct CDR3 sequences, around 32% seen once. The sample was PBMCs. The receptors stem from a human donor in good health (CMV status not recorded). Some clones in this sample may be carry-over from other donors' samples.

The chain links TRBV6-5 to TRBJ2-5, with D uncertain. V was trimmed by 0 bases and J by 2 bases, leaving 7 bases between them. The CDR3 length is 14 residues. From germline, CDR1 is MNHEY and CDR2 SVGAGI. CDR3 nucleotides: TGTGCCAGCAGTTACTCGCAGATACAAGAGACCCAGTACTTC. This gives the protein CASSYSQIQETQYF.

The chain uses TRBV5-6 and TRBJ2-7; a weak D match, TRBD2 (5 bases). V lost 4 bases and J lost 9, with 8 bases in between. CDR1 SGHDT and CDR2 YYEEEE come from the germline V gene. The CDR3 spans 10 residues. The CDR3 DNA sequence: TGTGCCAGCAGCGCCCGGGGGCAGTACTTC. This translates into CASSARGQYF.

This clonotype has only a few counts. In nucleotides, the CDR3 is TGTGCCAGCAGCTCAATACCCTCCTACGAGCAGTACTTC. It yields the protein CASSSIPSYEQYF. The rearrangement uses TRBV7-8 and TRBJ2-7; no firm D call. V dropped 4 bases and J dropped 0 bases, with 7 bases sitting between them. CDR1 and CDR2 (germline): SGHVS, FQNEAQ. The CDR3 has 13 amino acids.

This chain links TRBV2 with TRBJ1-5; no definite D call. The V gene lost 8 bases and the J gene lost 0 bases, with 11 bases spanning the gap. CDR3 length equals 14 residues. Per the germline V gene, CDR1 is SNHLY and CDR2 is FYNNEI. CDR3 nucleotide sequence: TGTGCCAGCCAACTCGTTAATAGCAATCAGCCCCAGCATTTT. Translation: CASQLVNSNQPQHF.

Remarks on this clonotype: An end of the junction does not agree with germline; a read error may underlie this. This rearrangement joins TRBV2 to TRBJ2-2; D is unresolved. CDR1 is SNHLY and CDR2 is FYNNEI in the germline V gene. This CDR3 comprises 13 residues. The CDR3 loop is CASREEHTGELFF. The CDR3 nucleotides are TGTGCCAGCAGGGAAGAGCACACCGGGGAGCTGTTTTTT.

This clonotype has a handful of counts. The chain links TRBV5-4 to TRBJ1-1, with TRBD1 as a possible D gene (5 bases). Germline-derived CDR1 and CDR2 are SGHNT and YYREEE (reference sequence). The V and J ends lost 6 bases and 2 bases respectively, with 23 bases between them. This CDR3 contains 17 residues. The CDR3 loop reads CASNDLGGGGHNTEAFF. CDR3 coding DNA: TGTGCCAGCAACGACTTGGGGGGTGGCGGGCACAACACTGAAGCTTTCTTT.

V and J are TRBV7-9 and TRBJ1-2; 9 bases line up with TRBD1. The ends lost 7 bases at V and 4 bases at J; junction bases unmatched: 7. Per the germline V gene, CDR1 is SEHNR and CDR2 is FQNEAQ (reference sequence). CDR3 length equals 14 residues. CDR3 residues: CASTSQGAIYGYTF. CDR3 sequence (DNA): TGTGCCAGCACCTCACAGGGGGCTATCTATGGCTACACCTTC.

This chain uses TRBV10-3 with TRBJ2-1; 14 positions match TRBD2. The length of the CDR3 is 17 residues. With V trimmed by 3 bases and J by 8 bases, 9 bases remained unmatched. The V gene's germline CDR1 is ENHRY and CDR2 SYGVKD. The CDR3 nucleotides read TGTGCCATCAGTGATCCGACTAGCGGGGGGGTCCTCCATGAGCAGTTCTTC. It encodes CAISDPTSGGVLHEQFF.

This clonotype was observed a few times. The chain links TRBV5-4 to TRBJ2-7; 10 positions match TRBD1. Per germline, CDR1 SGHNT and CDR2 YYREEE (reference sequence). The trim removed 4 bases at V and 7 bases at J, leaving 8 bases unmatched. The CDR3 is 14 amino acids. The CDR3 here is CASSPRTGGGEQYF. The CDR3 DNA sequence: TGTGCCAGCAGCCCGAGGACAGGGGGGGGGGAGCAGTACTTC.

The chain links TRBV3-1 to TRBJ2-7, with D unresolved. Germline assignment: CDR1 LGHDT and CDR2 YNNKEL (reference sequence). This CDR3 is 15 amino acids long. Deletions cut 3 bases from V and 2 bases from J, with 14 bases between. This CDR3 is CASSHRAVSPYEQYF. In DNA form, the CDR3 reads TGTGCCAGCAGCCACCGGGCAGTTAGTCCCTACGAGCAGTACTTC.

This clonotype was seen more than once but under ten times. The chain has TRBV6-1 and TRBJ1-4; 9 bases agree with TRBD1. This CDR3 comprises 16 residues. V trimming: 7 bases; J trimming: 2 bases; junction bases outside the gene matches: 8. Germline CDR1 MNHNS, CDR2 SASEGT. CDR3 sequence reads: CASNLGTGSTNEKLFF. CDR3 coding DNA: TGTGCCAGCAACCTAGGGACAGGGAGCACTAATGAAAAACTGTTTTTT.

The V and J genes are TRBV19 and TRBJ2-3, with 8 bases matching TRBD2. V trimming: 4 bases; J trimming: 1 base; junction bases outside the gene matches: 7. Germline V gene lookup returns CDR1 LNHDA and CDR2 SQIVND (reference sequence). There are 16 residues in the CDR3. CDR3 DNA: TGTGCCAGTAGTACTGGATGGCGGGGGGGCACAGATACGCAGTATTTT. It is translated as CASSTGWRGGTDTQYF. Supplemented by reference TRBV19 and TRBJ2-3, the full variable domain reads DGGITQSPKYLFRKEGQNVTLSCEQNLNHDAMYWYRQDPGQGLRLIYYSQIVNDFQKGDIAEGYSVSREKKESFPLTVTSAQKNPTAFYLCASSTGWRGGTDTQYFGPGTRLTVL.

This rearrangement joins TRBV12-3 or TRBV12-4 to TRBJ2-7; 11 bases line up with TRBD2. Trimming took 0 bases from V and 4 from J; bases not matched to a gene: 14. The CDR3 covers 19 residues. The CDR3 protein is CASSLARGTSGGRGYEQYF. As DNA, the CDR3 is TGTGCCAGCAGTTTAGCGCGAGGAACTAGCGGGGGCCGTGGATACGAGCAGTACTTC.